This T cell receptor (beta chain) is drawn from a study of somatic mutations in cytotoxic T cells in rheumatoid arthritis. Profiled with immunoSEQ multiplex PCR; TCRdb holds only in-frame clones, not every one. The data show under 35,000 clones, approximately 86% seen once. V was cut by 9 bases and J by 1 base, with 9 bases left in between. This CDR3 has 12 residues. Per germline, CDR1 MNHNS and CDR2 SASEGT. General observations from the study: Some patients, about an eighth of the roughly 65, had a largest CD8+ clone that exceeded 20% of CD8+ cells.

Of note for this clone: Its target is not known.

The sequenced material came from CD8+ T cells sorted from blood. This clonotype was obtained from an adult with rheumatoid arthritis. The rearrangement joins TRBV6-1 to TRBJ1-1; D gene ambiguous. CDR3: CASGVKNTEAFF. The CDR3 bases are TGTGCCAGTGGGGTGAAGAACACTGAAGCTTTCTTT.